Sequencing of this T cell receptor beta chain was carried out in a study of blood T cell repertoires in COVID-19. Across the whole study: From T cells, B-cell-depleted T cells, or PBMCs came the material, which was cDNA or gDNA.

This CDR3 contains 13 residues. CDR1 is PRHDT and CDR2 is FYEKMQ in the germline V gene (reference sequence). V lost 5 bases, J lost 8 bases, and 6 bases stayed unmatched. Seattle patients were enrolled while actively infected and followed longitudinally. Libraries were prepared by immunoSEQ multiplex PCR; TCRdb keeps only in-frame clonotypes and omits some of them. Seen here are over 250,000 clones, approximately 84% observed once, and the top ten hold over 1.1%. This chain joins TRBV13 and TRBJ1-2; 9 bases match TRBD1. The receptor was derived from a human donor with COVID-19, enrolled during active disease. The donor label of this sample is uncertain. Sequencing was carried out using peripheral blood. CDR3 nucleotide sequence: TGTGCCAGCAGCCACAACAGGGGGCCCGGCTACACCTTC. It specifies CASSHNRGPGYTF.